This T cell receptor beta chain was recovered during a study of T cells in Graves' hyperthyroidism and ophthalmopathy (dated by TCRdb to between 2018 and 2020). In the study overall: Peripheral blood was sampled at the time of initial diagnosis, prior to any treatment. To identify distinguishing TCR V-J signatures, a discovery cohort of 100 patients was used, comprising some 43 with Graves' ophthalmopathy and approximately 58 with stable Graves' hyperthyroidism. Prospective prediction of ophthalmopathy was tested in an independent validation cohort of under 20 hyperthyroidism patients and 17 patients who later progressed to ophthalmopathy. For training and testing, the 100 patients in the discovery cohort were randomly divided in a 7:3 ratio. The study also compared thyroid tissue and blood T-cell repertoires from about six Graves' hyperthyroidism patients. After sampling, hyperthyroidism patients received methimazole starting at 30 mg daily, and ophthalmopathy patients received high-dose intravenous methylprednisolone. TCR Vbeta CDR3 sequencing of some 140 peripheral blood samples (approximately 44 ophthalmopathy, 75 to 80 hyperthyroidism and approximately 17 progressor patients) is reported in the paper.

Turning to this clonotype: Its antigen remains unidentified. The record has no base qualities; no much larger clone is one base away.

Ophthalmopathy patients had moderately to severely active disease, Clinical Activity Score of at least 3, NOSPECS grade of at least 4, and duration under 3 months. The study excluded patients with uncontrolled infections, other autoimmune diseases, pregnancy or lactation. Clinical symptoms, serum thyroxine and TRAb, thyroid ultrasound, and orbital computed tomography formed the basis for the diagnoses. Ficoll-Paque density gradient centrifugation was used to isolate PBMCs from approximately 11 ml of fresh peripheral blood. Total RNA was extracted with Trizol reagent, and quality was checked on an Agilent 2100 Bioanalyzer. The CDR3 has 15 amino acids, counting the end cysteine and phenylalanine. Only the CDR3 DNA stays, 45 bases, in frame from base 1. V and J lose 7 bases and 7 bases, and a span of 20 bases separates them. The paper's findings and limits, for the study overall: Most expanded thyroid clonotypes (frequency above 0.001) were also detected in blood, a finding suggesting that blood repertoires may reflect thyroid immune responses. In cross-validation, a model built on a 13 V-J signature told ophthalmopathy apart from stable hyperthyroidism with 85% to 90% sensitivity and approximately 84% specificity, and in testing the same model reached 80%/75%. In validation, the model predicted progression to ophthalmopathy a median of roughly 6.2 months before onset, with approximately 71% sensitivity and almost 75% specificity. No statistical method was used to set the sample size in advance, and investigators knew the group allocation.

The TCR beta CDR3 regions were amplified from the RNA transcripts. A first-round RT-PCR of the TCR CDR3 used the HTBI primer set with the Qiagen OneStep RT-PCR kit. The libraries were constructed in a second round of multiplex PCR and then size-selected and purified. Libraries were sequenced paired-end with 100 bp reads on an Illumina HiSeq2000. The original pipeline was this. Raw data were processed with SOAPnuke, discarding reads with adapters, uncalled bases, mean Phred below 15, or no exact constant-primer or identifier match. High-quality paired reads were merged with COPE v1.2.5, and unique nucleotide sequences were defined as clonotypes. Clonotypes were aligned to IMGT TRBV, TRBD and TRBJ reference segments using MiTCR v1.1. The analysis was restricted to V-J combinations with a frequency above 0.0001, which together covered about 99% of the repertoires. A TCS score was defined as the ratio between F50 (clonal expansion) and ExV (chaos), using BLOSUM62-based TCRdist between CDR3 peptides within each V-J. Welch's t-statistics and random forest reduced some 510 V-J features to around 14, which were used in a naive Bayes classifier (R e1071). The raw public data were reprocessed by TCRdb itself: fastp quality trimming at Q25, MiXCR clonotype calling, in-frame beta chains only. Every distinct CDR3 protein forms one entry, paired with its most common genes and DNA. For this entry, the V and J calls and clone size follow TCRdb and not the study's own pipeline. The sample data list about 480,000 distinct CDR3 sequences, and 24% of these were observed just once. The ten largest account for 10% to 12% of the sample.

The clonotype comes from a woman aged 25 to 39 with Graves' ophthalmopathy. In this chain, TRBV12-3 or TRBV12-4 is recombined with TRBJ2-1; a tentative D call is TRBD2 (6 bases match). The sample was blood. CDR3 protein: CASMPPVGGVNEQFF. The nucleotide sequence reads TGTGCCAGCATGCCCCCGGTCGGCGGGGTTAATGAGCAGTTCTTC.